Below are 19 T cell receptor beta chains sequenced from a single sample in a study of shared clonotypes between healthy human individuals. Assay used: immunoSEQ multiplex PCR; TCRdb lists only in-frame clones, some missing. Here the sample spans about 1.5 million clones, approximately 98% being singletons. The sequenced sample was naive CD4+ T cells sorted from blood. Subset given: CD45RA+ positively selected. Source of these receptors: a man aged 25 to 45 in good health.

V is TRBV7-9 and J is TRBJ2-1; D call uncertain. CDR1 is SEHNR, CDR2 FQNEAQ, per germline (reference sequence). The V end was cut by 5 bases, the J end by 8 bases, with 19 bases between. There are 15 residues in the CDR3. Here the CDR3 reads CASSRLTGLQDEQFF. The CDR3 region has the DNA TGTGCCAGCAGCCGACTGACTGGCCTCCAGGATGAGCAGTTCTTC.

This clone appeared once. This chain joins TRBV13 and TRBJ2-1, with 11 nucleotides matching TRBD2. CDR3 length: 15 amino acids. V gave up 5 bases and J gave up 6 bases; unmatched junction bases: 6. The germline V gene encodes CDR1 PRHDT and CDR2 FYEKMQ (reference sequence). CDR3 region: CASSPLAGGPNEQFF. The DNA for the CDR3 is TGTGCCAGCAGCCCCTTAGCGGGAGGGCCCAATGAGCAGTTCTTC.

The V call is TRBV29-1, the J call TRBJ2-1; 7 bases map to TRBD1. Germline values: CDR1 SQVTM, CDR2 ANQGSEA. The CDR3 spans 14 residues. V lost 2 bases and J lost 2; bases outside the gene matches: 3. In DNA form, the CDR3 reads TGCAGCGTTGAAAAGGGGGCCACCTACAATGAGCAGTTCTTC. Amino acid sequence: CSVEKGATYNEQFF.

The chain carries TRBV7-2 and TRBJ2-3; tentative D call: TRBD2 (5 bases). Germline CDR1 SGHTA, CDR2 FQGNSA. Trimming took off 1 base at V and 4 bases at J, with 12 bases between the two ends. The CDR3 has 15 residues. The CDR3 region is CASSLDPGGSDTQYF. As DNA, the CDR3 is TGTGCCAGCAGCTTAGATCCAGGAGGTTCAGATACGCAGTATTTT. Full variable domain (rest looked up from reference TRBV7-2 and TRBJ2-3): GAGVSQSPSNKVTEKGKDVELRCDPISGHTALYWYRQSLGQGLEFLIYFQGNSAPDKSGLPSDRFSAERTGGSVSTLTIQRTQQEDSAVYLCASSLDPGGSDTQYFGPGTRLTVL.

This chain links TRBV7-2 with TRBJ2-2; 8 nucleotides match TRBD2. Trimming took 1 base from V and 0 from J; bases not matched to a gene: 7. This CDR3 contains 18 residues. Germline V CDR1 and CDR2: SGHTA, FQGNSA. The CDR3 region has the DNA TGTGCCAGCAGCTTAGACGCCCAGGGACTAGCGAACACCGGGGAGCTGTTTTTT. The encoded protein is CASSLDAQGLANTGELFF.

This clone has only a few counts. At the DNA level, this CDR3 is encoded by other sequences in the same sample as well. The rearrangement uses TRBV9 and TRBJ2-3; no firm D call. The length of the CDR3 is 12 residues. CDR1 and CDR2 from the germline V gene are SGDLS and YYNGEE. The V gene lost 0 bases and the J gene lost 3 bases, with 2 bases spanning the gap. The CDR3 DNA reads TGTGCCAGCAGCGTAGGGACAGATACGCAGTATTTT. Translating it yields CASSVGTDTQYF.

This rearrangement joins TRBV18 to TRBJ2-1; either TRBD1 or TRBD2 may supply D (5 bases each). The CDR3 is 16 residues long. CDR1 is KGHSH, CDR2 LQKENI, per germline. Trimming took off 0 bases at V and 8 bases at J, with 17 bases between the two ends. CDR3 in DNA: TGTGCCAGCTCACCACCGGGAGCAGCAGGGCCCGATGAGCAGTTCTTC. This codes for CASSPPGAAGPDEQFF. Combining the CDR3 with reference TRBV18 and TRBJ2-1 gives the whole variable domain NAGVMQNPRHLVRRRGQEARLRCSPMKGHSHVYWYRQLPEEGLKFMVYLQKENIIDESGMPKERFSAEFPKEGPSILRIQQVVRGDSAAYFCASSPPGAAGPDEQFFGPGTRLTVL.

This clone was recorded only once. The V and J genes are TRBV6-6 and TRBJ1-1, with D uncertain. Germline CDR1 reads MNHNY; CDR2 reads SVGAGI (reference sequence). This CDR3 has 12 residues. Trimming pared 4 bases from V and 5 bases from J, leaving 8 bases between. The CDR3 loop reads CASSLVGTEAFF. CDR3 coding DNA: TGTGCCAGCAGTTTGGTGGGGACTGAAGCTTTCTTT.

A remark on this clone: Other DNA sequences in this specimen translate into the identical CDR3. The chain has TRBV11-2 and TRBJ2-7; no firm D call. V was cut by 4 bases and J by 0 bases, with 4 bases left in between. CDR1 is SGHAT, CDR2 FQNNGV, per germline. The CDR3 spans 12 residues. The CDR3 here is CASSSGSYEQYF. CDR3 DNA sequence: TGTGCCAGCAGCTCCGGCTCCTACGAGCAGTACTTC.

The chain combines TRBV18 with TRBJ1-4; weak D call: TRBD1 (6 bases). The germline gives CDR1 KGHSH, CDR2 LQKENI. Between the trimmed V and J ends, which lost 2 bases and 6 bases, there was a span of 19 bases. The CDR3 is made up of 17 amino acids. The CDR3 loop is CASSPFSFQGSDEKLFF. Written as DNA, the CDR3 is TGTGCCAGCTCACCATTTTCCTTCCAGGGGTCGGATGAAAAACTGTTTTTT.

The chain links TRBV19 to TRBJ1-5; 7 nucleotides align to TRBD1. V lost 5 bases, J lost 0 bases, and 13 bases stayed unmatched. Germline V gives CDR1 LNHDA, CDR2 SQIVND (reference sequence). The CDR3 length is 18 residues. The DNA of the CDR3 is TGTGCCAGTAGTCCCGGCCCGAGGGACAGACTTAGCAATCAGCCCCAGCATTTT. This gives the protein CASSPGPRDRLSNQPQHF.

The gene calls are TRBV10-2 and TRBJ1-1; no clear D. V lost 3 bases and J lost 1, with 6 bases in between. The CDR3 runs 13 residues. CDR1 is WSHSY, CDR2 SAAADI, per germline. CDR3 residues: CASSDGRNTEAFF. CDR3 DNA: TGCGCCAGCAGTGATGGCAGGAACACTGAAGCTTTCTTT.

About this clone: Other DNA sequences in the same sample also yield this CDR3. The chain employs TRBV6-5 and TRBJ2-5; the D gene is possibly TRBD1 (6 bases). V was cut by 5 bases and J by 5 bases, with 6 bases left in between. Germline V lookup: CDR1 MNHEY, CDR2 SVGAGI. There are 11 residues in the CDR3. In DNA, the CDR3 is TGTGCCAGCAGTACAGGGGAGACCCAGTACTTC. It codes for CASSTGETQYF.

The chain joins TRBV30 to TRBJ2-1; TRBD2 might be the D (5 bases). V lost 0 bases and J lost 0, with 15 bases in between. The CDR3 contains 17 residues. CDR1 is GTSNPN, CDR2 SVGIG, per germline (reference sequence). The CDR3 is CAWSVKRPGSSYNEQFF. The CDR3 nucleotides are TGTGCCTGGAGTGTAAAGAGGCCGGGGAGCTCCTACAATGAGCAGTTCTTC.

The rearrangement links TRBV7-2 to TRBJ2-7, with 9 positions matching TRBD2. Trimming removed 2 bases from V and 0 bases from J; junction bases left unmatched: 11. Germline V gene data show CDR1 as SGHTA and CDR2 as FQGNSA. The CDR3 sequence is 18 residues long. The DNA of the CDR3 is TGTGCCAGCAGCTTACAGCCCAGCGGGAGGATACCCTCCTACGAGCAGTACTTC. It translates to CASSLQPSGRIPSYEQYF.

The V gene is TRBV27, the J gene TRBJ2-3; 9 bases are a match to TRBD1. Per the germline V gene, CDR1 is MNHEY and CDR2 is SMNVEV (reference sequence). V lost 3 bases, J lost 9 bases, and 4 bases stayed unmatched. The CDR3 sequence is 13 residues long. CDR3 nucleotide sequence: TGTGCCAGCAGTTTCCGGACAGGGGTCACGCAGTATTTT. Translated: CASSFRTGVTQYF.

The chain joins TRBV7-3 to TRBJ1-4; TRBD1 agrees at 7 bases. The germline gives CDR1 SGHTA, CDR2 FQGTGA. CDR3 length: 18 residues. V trimming: 5 bases; J trimming: 4 bases; junction bases outside the gene matches: 16. The CDR3 DNA reads TGTGCCAGCAGCCCAGGGGACCCCGACAGGGTGGGTAATGAAAAACTGTTTTTT. Amino acid sequence: CASSPGDPDRVGNEKLFF.

The chain combines TRBV11-3 with TRBJ2-7; possibly TRBD1 for D (5 bases). V gave up 4 bases and J gave up 7 bases, with 17 bases separating them. CDR1 is SGHNT and CDR2 is YENEEA in the germline V gene. This CDR3 region has 14 residues. The CDR3 sequence: CASSSGAGSEEQYF. The CDR3 DNA reads TGTGCCAGCAGCTCCGGAGCAGGGTCAGAGGAGCAGTACTTC.

J is TRBJ2-7 and V is TRBV10-3; possibly TRBD1 for D (5 bases). CDR1 and CDR2 from the germline V gene are ENHRY and SYGVKD. CDR3 length equals 18 residues. The V and J ends lost 0 bases and 0 bases respectively, with 18 bases between them. Here the CDR3 DNA reads TGTGCCATCAGTGAGTCGAGGCCAGGGCCCCAGTCCTCCTACGAGCAGTACTTC. Its translation: CAISESRPGPQSSYEQYF.